This T cell receptor beta chain was identified during a study of early T cells in non-severe SARS-CoV-2 infection. The CDR3 contains 14 residues. V was clipped by 3 bases and J by 8 bases, with 17 bases between them. CDR1 is DFQATT, CDR2 SNEGSKA, per germline (reference sequence). This clonotype was picked up many times. MiXCR, run by TCRdb on the 5' RACE reads, gives a single entry per CDR3 protein. This table holds under 30,000 distinct CDR3 sequences, about 5.3% found once. This chain connects TRBV20-1 to TRBJ2-1; TRBD2 might be the D (5 bases). The sequence came from an adult who was a healthcare worker with PCR-confirmed SARS-CoV-2 infection or an uninfected control (not recorded which). The sample was whole blood. For the CDR3, the DNA is TGCAGTGCTAGTAATCCGCTAGCTCTGTATGAGCAGTTCTTC. As protein: CSASNPLALYEQFF.